Below, 27 T cell receptor beta chains from the same sample are listed, as sequenced in a study of PD-L1 blockade in urothelial cancer. Time point reported: pretreatment peripheral blood. Profiled with immunoSEQ multiplex PCR; TCRdb holds only in-frame clones, not every one. Counted here are approximately 90,000 clones, around 84% occurring once; the ten biggest clones make up roughly 1.9%. The sample in question was PBMCs, obtained around atezolizumab (anti-PD-L1) treatment. These receptors originate from a man in his fifties or sixties with urothelial cancer.

The chain combines TRBV4-3 with TRBJ2-2, with 7 bases fitting TRBD2. The CDR3 loop spans 16 amino acids. V shed 1 base and J 6 bases; nucleotides not matched to a gene: 8. Germline V lookup: CDR1 LGHNA, CDR2 YSLEER. CDR3 sequence reads: CASSQGAGAVPGELFF. The CDR3 coding sequence is TGCGCCAGCAGCCAAGGGGCGGGAGCGGTTCCCGGGGAGCTGTTTTTT.

This sequence joins TRBV18 and TRBJ1-1; D is unclear. This CDR3 is 12 amino acids long. The germline gives CDR1 KGHSH, CDR2 LQKENI. V was cut by 6 bases and J by 11 bases, with 16 bases left in between. CDR3 bases: TGTGCCAGCTCTCCTGTCCAAGGAGACGCTTTCTTT. This encodes CASSPVQGDAFF.

The V gene is TRBV19, the J gene TRBJ1-1; D is possibly TRBD1 (5 bases). Germline CDR1 and CDR2: LNHDA and SQIVND (reference sequence). Trimming cost V 1 base and J 2 bases, with 8 bases left between them. The CDR3 is 14 amino acids. Written as DNA, the CDR3 is TGTGCCAGTAGTATAGGACAGCATAACACTGAAGCTTTCTTT. Protein product: CASSIGQHNTEAFF.

V usage is TRBV11-1 and J usage is TRBJ1-1; D is undetermined. This CDR3 region has 11 residues. CDR1 SGHAT and CDR2 FQDESV come from the germline V gene (reference sequence). Trimming shortened V by 5 bases and J by 2 bases, and 3 bases separated the two germline ends. The CDR3 reads CASSLNTEAFF. The CDR3 DNA reads TGTGCCAGCAGCCTTAACACTGAAGCTTTCTTT.

The V gene is TRBV10-3, the J gene TRBJ2-1, with 9 bases lining up with TRBD1. CDR1 ENHRY and CDR2 SYGVKD come from the germline V gene. The V gene end was trimmed by 5 bases and the J gene end by 7 bases; junction bases not matched to a gene: 3. This CDR3 is 13 amino acids long. DNA of the CDR3: TGTGCCATCAGTTGGGACAGGGAAAATGAGCAGTTCTTC. Protein product: CAISWDRENEQFF.

The V gene is TRBV6-1, the J gene TRBJ2-7, with 8 bases aligning to TRBD1. Germline loops: CDR1 MNHNS, CDR2 SASEGT. The length of the CDR3 is 15 residues. After removal of 6 bases from V and 0 bases from J, the junction contained 7 bases not matched to a gene. CDR3 residues: CASRLTGESSYEQYF. DNA for the CDR3: TGTGCCAGCAGGCTGACAGGGGAGAGCTCCTACGAGCAGTACTTC.

CDR3 region: CASRSNRGGYGYTF. CDR3 DNA sequence: TGCGCCAGCAGATCTAACAGGGGAGGCTATGGCTACACCTTC. The J gene is TRBJ1-2, the V gene TRBV5-1, with TRBD1 matching 7 bases. The CDR3 is 14 amino acids. The J segment lost 4 bases and the V segment lost 5 bases, leaving 8 bases of the junction unmatched. Germline V gives CDR1 SGHRS, CDR2 YFSETQ.

The V call is TRBV6-1, the J call TRBJ1-1, with D maybe TRBD1 (5 bases). In germline, CDR1 is MNHNS, CDR2 SASEGT. The CDR3 covers 16 residues. V lost 4 bases and J 4 bases, leaving 19 bases between the germline ends. This chain's CDR3 is CASSGIAGSRTTEAFF. As DNA, the CDR3 is TGTGCCAGCAGTGGGATAGCAGGGTCTCGTACCACTGAAGCTTTCTTT.

The chain links TRBV19 to TRBJ1-5; D may be TRBD1 (5 bases). The germline CDR1 and CDR2 sequences are LNHDA and SQIVND (reference sequence). The V end lost 3 bases, the J end lost 4 bases, and 13 bases lay between the germline ends. There are 15 residues in the CDR3. The CDR3 coding sequence is TGTGCCAGTAGTATGATAGGGGCGGGGAATCAGCCCCAGCATTTT. This translates into CASSMIGAGNQPQHF. The variable domain in full, completed from reference TRBV19 and TRBJ1-5, reads DGGITQSPKYLFRKEGQNVTLSCEQNLNHDAMYWYRQDPGQGLRLIYYSQIVNDFQKGDIAEGYSVSREKKESFPLTVTSAQKNPTAFYLCASSMIGAGNQPQHFGDGTRLSIL.

This CDR3 is CASSVFASGTRGETQYF. Here the CDR3 DNA reads TGTGCCAGCAGCGTATTTGCTTCCGGGACAAGGGGGGAGACCCAGTACTTC. J is TRBJ2-5 and V is TRBV9; D is perhaps TRBD1 (6 bases). V lost 1 base, J lost 5 bases, and 21 bases lay in between. This CDR3 comprises 17 residues. The germline gives CDR1 SGDLS, CDR2 YYNGEE.

The V call is TRBV11-2, the J call TRBJ1-2; D is uncertain. CDR1 SGHAT and CDR2 FQNNGV come from the germline V gene. The CDR3 is 13 amino acids. The V and J ends lost 5 bases and 1 base respectively, with 8 bases between them. CDR3 amino acids: CASSTAINYGYTF. The CDR3 DNA is TGTGCCAGCAGCACTGCGATTAACTATGGCTACACCTTC.

The chain recombines TRBV18 with TRBJ2-5; no reliable D call. The CDR3 sequence is 12 residues long. Per the germline V gene, CDR1 is KGHSH and CDR2 is LQKENI. Trimming pared 3 bases from V and 5 bases from J, leaving 7 bases between. CDR3 sequence (DNA): TGTGCCAGCTCACCTGCCGGGGAGACCCAGTACTTC. Translation: CASSPAGETQYF.

This clone appeared once. CDR3 region: CASSLAGTSPSPLHF. DNA for the CDR3: TGTGCCAGCAGCTTGGCCGGGACTAGTCCCTCACCCCTCCACTTT. This chain links TRBV5-4 with TRBJ1-6; weak D call: TRBD1 (5 bases). V was pared by 0 bases and J by 10 bases, with 14 bases between. CDR1 and CDR2 from the germline V gene are SGHNT and YYREEE (reference sequence). This CDR3 spans 15 amino acids.

The chain uses TRBV2 and TRBJ1-2, with TRBD1 as a possible D gene (6 bases). The germline V gene has CDR1 SNHLY and CDR2 FYNNEI. The ends were cut back, 2 bases at V and 2 bases at J, with 9 bases in the middle. CDR3 size: 14 residues. The CDR3 DNA is TGTGCCAGCAGTGAAATGACAGGCAACTATGGCTACACCTTC. This encodes CASSEMTGNYGYTF.

This clone was recorded once. The chain has TRBV27 and TRBJ2-2, with D maybe TRBD1 (5 bases). This CDR3 spans 17 amino acids. Germline lookup yields CDR1 MNHEY and CDR2 SMNVEV (reference sequence). Trimming left V 2 bases short and J 3 bases short, with 16 bases between. The CDR3 sequence is CASSLGAAALYTGELFF. The CDR3, as DNA: TGTGCCAGCAGTTTAGGGGCGGCAGCTTTATACACCGGGGAGCTGTTTTTT.

This clone showed up just a few times. The V call is TRBV5-1, the J call TRBJ1-4, with TRBD1 matching 8 bases. This CDR3 comprises 14 residues. Per germline, CDR1 SGHRS and CDR2 YFSETQ. With 2 bases clipped from V and 4 bases from J, the junction kept 1 base outside the gene matches. In DNA form, the CDR3 reads TGCGCCAGCAGCTTAGGACAGGGTAATGAAAAACTGTTTTTT. Residues: CASSLGQGNEKLFF.

The chain recombines TRBV7-3 with TRBJ1-1, with D tentatively TRBD1 (6 bases). The germline CDR1 and CDR2 sequences are SGHTA and FQGTGA. V lost 5 bases, J lost 0 bases, and 16 bases lay in between. This CDR3 is built from 16 residues. The DNA for the CDR3 is TGTGCCAGCAGCCAAGACGGGGGGCGGATGAACACTGAAGCTTTCTTT. It encodes CASSQDGGRMNTEAFF.

CDR3 residues: CASSLEGRGREKAFF. As DNA, the CDR3 is TGCGCCAGCAGCTTGGAAGGCAGGGGGCGCGAGAAAGCTTTCTTT. The chain combines TRBV5-1 with TRBJ1-1, with 8 bases that match TRBD1. With V trimmed by 0 bases and J by 9 bases, 10 bases remained unmatched. This CDR3 is built from 15 residues. Germline CDR1 and CDR2: SGHRS and YFSETQ.

This clone was observed a handful of times. The genes are TRBV5-1 and TRBJ1-1; 7 bases map to TRBD1. CDR1 and CDR2 (germline): SGHRS, YFSETQ. V dropped 3 bases and J dropped 8; count of bases not matched to a gene: 13. This CDR3 is 15 amino acids long. CDR3 in DNA: TGCGCCAGCAGCTCGACAGGGATGCCGTGGGACGAAGCTTTCTTT. Its translation: CASSSTGMPWDEAFF.

The chain recombines TRBV7-2 with TRBJ2-7, with D hard to call. In germline, CDR1 is SGHTA, CDR2 FQGNSA. This CDR3 spans 12 amino acids. Trimming stripped 2 bases from V and 4 bases from J, with 6 bases between. DNA of the CDR3: TGTGCCAGCAGCTTAAGCTGGTACGAGCAGTACTTC. Translated, it gives CASSLSWYEQYF. Using reference TRBV7-2 and TRBJ2-7 for the parts outside the CDR3, the full variable domain is GAGVSQSPSNKVTEKGKDVELRCDPISGHTALYWYRQSLGQGLEFLIYFQGNSAPDKSGLPSDRFSAERTGGSVSTLTIQRTQQEDSAVYLCASSLSWYEQYFGPGTRLTVT.

The chain joins TRBV5-4 to TRBJ1-1, with 7 positions matching TRBD1. The germline gives CDR1 SGHNT, CDR2 YYREEE (reference sequence). J lost 5 bases, V lost 4 bases, and 8 bases had no gene match. The CDR3 sequence is 14 residues long. The CDR3 loop is CASSPVAGGTEAFF. DNA for the CDR3: TGTGCCAGCAGCCCAGTAGCAGGGGGGACTGAAGCTTTCTTT.

V and J are TRBV7-8 and TRBJ2-3; D perhaps matches TRBD1 (6 bases). V was trimmed by 4 bases and J by 2 bases, leaving 16 bases between them. Germline assignment: CDR1 SGHVS and CDR2 FQNEAQ. The CDR3 runs to 16 residues. DNA for the CDR3: TGTGCCAGCAGCTCGAAAACCGGGACACACACAGATACGCAGTATTTT. Its protein product is CASSSKTGTHTDTQYF.

The chain joins TRBV6-5 to TRBJ2-1; 7 bases align to TRBD2. The CDR3 is 13 residues long. Germline trimming cut 2 bases from V and 12 bases from J; bases unmatched to any gene: 7. Germline loops: CDR1 MNHEY, CDR2 SVGAGI. The CDR3 bases are TGTGCCAGCAGTTACAGTCCGGGGAGGGGGCAGTTCTTC. Its translation: CASSYSPGRGQFF.

Notes on this clone: One end of the junction fails to match germline, which may point to a read error. The genes are TRBV10-3 and TRBJ2-5; 8 bases align to TRBD1. The CDR3 has 12 residues. Germline V gene data show CDR1 as ENHRY and CDR2 as SYGVKD. CDR3 in amino acids: CAISLDRENQYF. CDR3 sequence (DNA): TGTGCCATCAGCTTGGACAGGGAGAACCAGTACTTC.

The chain has TRBV1 and TRBJ2-7; the table names TRBD2, a call not compared with the DNA. TRBV1 is a recognized pseudogene. This CDR3 region has 20 residues. CDR3 DNA: TGCACCAGCAGCCAGGGACCGGAGGGACTAGCGGGGGCCAACTACTACGAGCAGTACTTC. Its protein product is CTSSQGPEGLAGANYYEQYF.

The chain joins TRBV30 to TRBJ2-6; D perhaps matches TRBD2 (5 bases). Germline loops: CDR1 GTSNPN, CDR2 SVGIG (reference sequence). The V gene lost 7 bases and the J gene lost 0 bases, with 19 bases spanning the gap. CDR3 length equals 17 residues. The CDR3 spells CASRLLGFRSGANVLTF. Written as DNA, the CDR3 is TGTGCCTCACGGCTACTAGGGTTCCGCTCTGGGGCCAACGTCCTGACTTTC.

In this sample, this clone turned up once. V is TRBV18 and J is TRBJ2-7, with D perhaps matching TRBD1 (5 bases). The ends were cut back, 1 base at V and 2 bases at J, with 12 bases in the middle. This CDR3 spans 15 amino acids. Germline V CDR1 and CDR2: KGHSH, LQKENI. The DNA of the CDR3 is TGTGCCAGCTCACCACGGACAAGGGCGACCTACGAGCAGTACTTC. It codes for CASSPRTRATYEQYF.